The 30 T cell receptor beta chains below all came from one sample that was sequenced in a study of T-cell reconstitution after alpha-beta-depleted transplantation in children. It was with unique molecular identifiers that the TCRbeta library was prepared. From the PCR reads, TCRdb called clonotypes with MiXCR, one entry per CDR3 protein. The table has fewer than 550,000 distinct CDR3 sequences, roughly a tenth seen once; the top ten hold 2% to 2.5%. The input for sequencing was PBMCs, taken before TCRalphabeta/CD19-depleted stem cell transplant. These receptors were obtained from a child younger than 10 with inherited bone marrow failure, due to receive a stem cell transplant.

This clonotype was recorded many times. This chain links TRBV6-2 or TRBV6-3 with TRBJ2-1; TRBD1 is a possible D gene (6 bases). CDR3 size: 14 residues. Germline V CDR1 and CDR2: MNHEY, SVGEGT. Trimming shortened V by 5 bases and J by 0 bases, and 8 bases separated the two germline ends. CDR3 loop: CASSTGISYNEQFF. CDR3 DNA sequence: TGTGCCAGCAGTACAGGGATCTCCTACAATGAGCAGTTCTTC.

This clonotype was counted many times. The genes are TRBV5-5 and TRBJ2-7, with 9 bases identical to TRBD2. The CDR3 has 16 amino acids. V shed 4 bases and J 0 bases; nucleotides not matched to a gene: 8. Germline CDR1 reads SGHKS; CDR2 reads YYEKEE (reference sequence). The CDR3 bases are TGTGCCAGCAGCGAGTACGGGACTAGCTCCTCCTACGAGCAGTACTTC. Translation: CASSEYGTSSSYEQYF.

This clonotype showed up many times. The gene calls are TRBV27 and TRBJ2-7, with TRBD2 identical over 9 bases. Trimming removed 2 bases from V and 6 bases from J; junction bases left unmatched: 8. Germline values: CDR1 MNHEY, CDR2 SMNVEV (reference sequence). The length of the CDR3 is 15 residues. CDR3 DNA: TGTGCCAGCAGTTTAGTCGGCGGACTAGCGTTCGAGCAGTACTTC. Translated: CASSLVGGLAFEQYF.

The chain links TRBV27 to TRBJ1-4; D unresolved. CDR3 length: 15 residues. Germline assignment: CDR1 MNHEY and CDR2 SMNVEV (reference sequence). Trimming stripped 3 bases from V and 11 bases from J, with 19 bases between. The CDR3 sequence: CASSLAVTSRGKLFF. The CDR3, as DNA: TGTGCCAGCAGTTTGGCCGTTACCAGCCGAGGGAAACTGTTTTTT.

This clonotype was counted many times. V usage is TRBV27 and J usage is TRBJ2-7; D is perhaps TRBD2 (6 bases). From germline, CDR1 is MNHEY and CDR2 SMNVEV (reference sequence). Trimming removed 5 bases from V and 1 base from J, with 15 bases in between. This CDR3 comprises 15 residues. DNA for the CDR3: TGTGCCAGCAGTCCGCACCGGGAGCGGTCCTACGAGCAGTACTTC. Its translation is CASSPHRERSYEQYF.

This clonotype was recorded many times. This chain connects TRBV7-9 to TRBJ1-1; D gene unclear. The germline CDR1 and CDR2 sequences are SEHNR and FQNEAQ (reference sequence). With 3 bases removed from V and 4 bases from J, the gap between germline ends came to 9 bases. This CDR3 contains 13 residues. In nucleotides, the CDR3 is TGTGCCAGCAGCTTCGGGGAGGGCACTGAAGCTTTCTTT. Translated: CASSFGEGTEAFF. The entire variable domain, with the rest obtained from reference TRBV7-9 and TRBJ1-1, is as follows: DTGVSQNPRHKITKRGQNVTFRCDPISEHNRLYWYRQTLGQGPEFLTYFQNEAQLEKSRLLSDRFSAERPKGSFSTLEIQRTEQGDSAMYLCASSFGEGTEAFFGQGTRLTVV.

This clonotype has a count of ten or more. This chain links TRBV20-1 with TRBJ2-1; D tentatively reads TRBD1 or TRBD2 (6 bases each). Germline CDR1 DFQATT, CDR2 SNEGSKA (reference sequence). The germline V and J ends were trimmed by 3 bases and 0 bases, with 15 bases remaining between them. This CDR3 is 16 amino acids long. CDR3 bases: TGCAGTGCTAGTTGGGGGGCGTTTAGCTCCTACAATGAGCAGTTCTTC. This translates into CSASWGAFSSYNEQFF.

This clonotype was recorded many times. The rearrangement links TRBV3-1 to TRBJ2-2, with D possibly TRBD2 on 6 matching bases. The ends were cut back, 0 bases at V and 1 base at J, with 9 bases in the middle. Germline CDR1 LGHDT, CDR2 YNNKEL (reference sequence). The CDR3 contains 16 residues. The CDR3 DNA reads TGTGCCAGCAGCCAAGAGGAAGCGGGGAACACCGGGGAGCTGTTTTTT. Translation gives CASSQEEAGNTGELFF.

This clonotype came up many times. The chain recombines TRBV23-1 with TRBJ2-1, with 8 positions matching TRBD2. TRBV23-1 falls under the ORF class, with uncertain function. V lost 4 bases, J lost 7 bases, and 6 bases stayed unmatched. CDR3 size: 14 residues. The CDR3, as DNA: TGCGCCAGCAGTCGCGGGACTAGGTATAATGAGCAGTTCTTC. Translating gives CASSRGTRYNEQFF.

This clonotype was detected many times. The gene calls are TRBV5-4 and TRBJ2-2; D is uncertain. Trimming shortened V by 3 bases and J by 2 bases, and 8 bases separated the two germline ends. This CDR3 spans 14 amino acids. The germline CDR1 and CDR2 sequences are SGHNT and YYREEE (reference sequence). The CDR3 is CASSWRENTGELFF. The CDR3 DNA reads TGTGCCAGCAGCTGGCGAGAAAACACCGGGGAGCTGTTTTTT.

This clonotype was picked up many times. This chain connects TRBV10-3 to TRBJ2-7; TRBD2 aligns across 11 bases. From germline, CDR1 is ENHRY and CDR2 SYGVKD. With 0 bases clipped from V and 5 bases from J, the junction kept 15 bases outside the gene matches. CDR3 size: 19 residues. The CDR3 DNA follows: TGTGCCATCAGTGAGTCGGCCAGTCTACTAGCGGGAGACGCCGACGAGCAGTACTTC. Translating gives CAISESASLLAGDADEQYF.

This clonotype was seen at least ten times. The chain links TRBV6-5 to TRBJ1-4; TRBD1 is a possible D gene (5 bases). The V gene's germline CDR1 is MNHEY and CDR2 SVGAGI. Deletions cut 4 bases from V and 4 bases from J, with 13 bases between. This CDR3 is 15 amino acids long. The CDR3 here is CASSSTMTDNEKLFF. CDR3 in DNA: TGTGCCAGCAGTTCCACAATGACAGATAATGAAAAACTGTTTTTT.

This clonotype was detected many times. The V gene is TRBV28, the J gene TRBJ1-1; D is ambiguous. Deletions cut 5 bases from V and 5 bases from J, with 12 bases between. CDR3 length equals 13 residues. The germline gives CDR1 MDHEN, CDR2 SYDVKM. CDR3 loop: CASSARLRTEAFF. In nucleotides, the CDR3 is TGTGCCAGCAGTGCCCGACTGAGGACTGAAGCTTTCTTT.

This clonotype was seen many times. This chain links TRBV4-3 with TRBJ2-3, with 11 positions matching TRBD2. The junction had 3 bases not matched to a gene; V was cut back by 2 bases and J by 5 bases. The germline V gene encodes CDR1 LGHNA and CDR2 YSLEER. There are 15 residues in the CDR3. The CDR3 bases are TGCGCCAGCAGCCAACTAGCGGGAGGTCGAGATACGCAGTATTTT. Its protein is CASSQLAGGRDTQYF.

This clonotype was observed a few times. This sequence joins TRBV6-1 and TRBJ2-7; 7 nucleotides match TRBD1. The V segment lost 6 bases and the J segment 2 bases; nucleotides outside the gene matches: 10. The CDR3 has 15 amino acids. Germline lookup yields CDR1 MNHNS and CDR2 SASEGT. In DNA, the CDR3 is TGTGCCAGCAGCCAACCCCGGGGACAGCCCTACGAGCAGTACTTC. This translates into CASSQPRGQPYEQYF.

Ten or more counts support this clonotype. The chain employs TRBV2 and TRBJ1-2, with 9 bases that match TRBD1. With V trimmed by 7 bases and J by 4 bases, 7 bases remained unmatched. The CDR3 is 14 amino acids. Germline V gives CDR1 SNHLY, CDR2 FYNNEI. CDR3 in amino acids: CASNPGQGGYGYTF. Written as DNA, the CDR3 is TGTGCCAGCAACCCGGGACAGGGAGGCTATGGCTACACCTTC.

This clonotype came up a few times. CDR3 amino acids: CASSHGLAGSVGELFF. The CDR3 DNA sequence: TGTGCCAGCAGCCACGGACTAGCGGGATCTGTCGGGGAGCTGTTTTTT. The chain couples TRBV3-1 to TRBJ2-2; 12 bases agree with TRBD2. Unmatched junction bases numbered 6, after V lost 3 bases and J lost 7 bases. The CDR3 runs to 16 residues. CDR1 and CDR2 (germline): LGHDT, YNNKEL (reference sequence).

This clonotype was seen at least ten times. The genes are TRBV4-3 and TRBJ2-7; TRBD2 agrees at 7 bases. The V gene's germline CDR1 is LGHNA and CDR2 YSLEER. After removal of 4 bases from V and 5 bases from J, the junction contained 5 bases not matched to a gene. CDR3 size: 13 residues. The CDR3 region has the DNA TGCGCCAGCAGCCCTAGACGGGGGGACGAGCAGTACTTC. Its translation is CASSPRRGDEQYF.

This chain joins TRBV5-1 and TRBJ2-1; the match to TRBD2 covers 9 bases. After removal of 0 bases from V and 8 bases from J, the junction contained 6 bases not matched to a gene. The CDR3 is 15 amino acids. Germline lookup yields CDR1 SGHRS and CDR2 YFSETQ. CDR3 amino acids: CASSLVVAGVYEQFF. CDR3 coding DNA: TGCGCCAGCAGCTTGGTGGTAGCGGGAGTCTATGAGCAGTTCTTC.

This clonotype was seen ten or more times. The gene calls are TRBV6-5 and TRBJ1-5, with TRBD1 matching over 9 bases. This CDR3 is built from 15 residues. CDR1 MNHEY and CDR2 SVGAGI come from the germline V gene. Trimming at V came to 3 bases and at J to 3 bases, leaving 3 bases not matched to a gene. CDR3 amino acids: CASSYGQGFNQPQHF. The CDR3 nucleotides are TGTGCCAGCAGTTATGGACAGGGGTTCAATCAGCCCCAGCATTTT.

This clonotype occurred many times. The chain is built from TRBV7-2 and TRBJ2-1; 7 bases are shared with TRBD2. Unmatched junction bases numbered 8, after V lost 7 bases and J lost 2 bases. The CDR3 runs 15 residues. Germline-derived CDR1 and CDR2 are SGHTA and FQGNSA. CDR3 in amino acids: CASTLLAGAYNEQFF. As DNA, the CDR3 is TGTGCCAGCACCCTTTTAGCGGGCGCCTACAATGAGCAGTTCTTC.

Ten or more counts support this clonotype. The gene calls are TRBV29-1 and TRBJ2-3, with D perhaps TRBD1 (6 bases). This CDR3 has 17 amino acids. Germline assignment: CDR1 SQVTM and CDR2 ANQGSEA. Trimming took 6 bases from V and 6 from J, leaving 28 bases between them. The CDR3 here is CSVKGTFIPLGADTQYF. As DNA, the CDR3 is TGCAGCGTCAAAGGGACATTTATTCCGTTAGGTGCGGATACGCAGTATTTT.

This clonotype has ten or more counts. The rearrangement uses TRBV29-1 and TRBJ2-1; D possibly corresponds to TRBD2 (6 bases). The CDR3 length is 14 residues. Germline CDR1 and CDR2: SQVTM and ANQGSEA. V was cut by 0 bases and J by 5 bases, with 11 bases left in between. In DNA, the CDR3 is TGCAGCGTTGAAGATACAGGACTACACAATGAGCAGTTCTTC. Translating it yields CSVEDTGLHNEQFF.

This clonotype was picked up a small number of times. J is TRBJ2-5 and V is TRBV25-1; D not certain. CDR3 length: 14 amino acids. V was clipped by 5 bases and J by 5 bases, with 15 bases between them. The germline V gene has CDR1 MGHDK and CDR2 SYGVNS. Here the CDR3 DNA reads TGTGCCAGCAGTCCCCTGACTCGTAGGGAGACCCAGTACTTC. The encoded protein is CASSPLTRRETQYF.

This clonotype was seen ten or more times. The chain recombines TRBV30 with TRBJ2-3; 9 positions agree with TRBD2. The length of the CDR3 is 14 residues. Per the germline V gene, CDR1 is GTSNPN and CDR2 is SVGIG (reference sequence). Trimming at V came to 6 bases and at J to 1 base, leaving 5 bases not matched to a gene. The CDR3 coding sequence is TGTGCCTGTCATAGCGGGAGAGGCACAGATACGCAGTATTTT. As protein: CACHSGRGTDTQYF.

This clonotype appeared many times. This chain joins TRBV21-1 and TRBJ2-7. TRBV21-1 is noted as a pseudogene. The CDR3 has 19 residues. CDR3 DNA: TGTGCCAGCAGCAAAGTTTGTAGATTAGTGCACGGGAGCTCCTACGAGCAGTACTTC. It specifies CASSKVCRLVHGSSYEQYF.

V is TRBV29-1 and J is TRBJ2-2; D tentatively fits TRBD1 or TRBD2 (5 bases each). Germline V gene data show CDR1 as SQVTM and CDR2 as ANQGSEA. V lost 0 bases and J lost 6, with 8 bases in between. The CDR3 is 13 residues long. As DNA, the CDR3 is TGCAGCGTTGAAGATTTGGGGGCCGGGGAGCTGTTTTTT. It encodes CSVEDLGAGELFF.

This clonotype occurred many times. This rearrangement joins TRBV7-9 to TRBJ1-1, with TRBD1 matching 11 bases. Germline V gives CDR1 SEHNR, CDR2 FQNEAQ (reference sequence). Trimming took 4 bases from V and 1 from J; bases not matched to a gene: 5. The CDR3 loop spans 16 amino acids. The CDR3 sequence is CASSSPDRGPNTEAFF. The CDR3, as DNA: TGTGCCAGCAGCTCACCGGACAGGGGGCCGAACACTGAAGCTTTCTTT.

This clonotype showed up many times. CDR3 coding DNA: TGTGCCAGCAGCTACCCCCTGAAAGGGACTAGCAAGACAGATACGCAGTATTTT. The encoded protein is CASSYPLKGTSKTDTQYF. V usage is TRBV5-4 and J usage is TRBJ2-3; 9 bases agree with TRBD2. The germline gives CDR1 SGHNT, CDR2 YYREEE (reference sequence). This CDR3 region has 18 residues. Unmatched junction bases numbered 14, after V lost 3 bases and J lost 3 bases. Combining the CDR3 with reference TRBV5-4 and TRBJ2-3 gives the whole variable domain ETGVTQSPTHLIKTRGQQVTLRCSSQSGHNTVSWYQQALGQGPQFIFQYYREEENGRGNFPPRFSGLQFPNYSSELNVNALELDDSALYLCASSYPLKGTSKTDTQYFGPGTRLTVL.

This clonotype was seen only a few times. CDR3 bases: TGTGCCTGGGGAGGGACAGGGAGAAAATCTGGGGCCAACGTCCTGACTTTC. Encoded protein: CAWGGTGRKSGANVLTF. The chain recombines TRBV30 with TRBJ2-6, with 9 bases aligning to TRBD1. The ends lost 5 bases at V and 1 base at J; junction bases unmatched: 9. The CDR3 runs 17 residues. Germline V gives CDR1 GTSNPN, CDR2 SVGIG (reference sequence). The variable domain in full, completed from reference TRBV30 and TRBJ2-6, reads SQTIHQWPATLVQPVGSPLSLECTVEGTSNPNLYWYRQAAGRGLQLLFYSVGIGQISSEVPQNLSASRPQDRQFILSSKKLLLSDSGFYLCAWGGTGRKSGANVLTFGAGSRLTVL.